These 5 T cell receptor beta chains came from one sample sequenced in a study of blood T cell repertoires in COVID-19. Method: immunoSEQ multiplex PCR; TCRdb's copy keeps in-frame clones and lacks some. The table lists some 530,000 clones, roughly nine tenths of them singletons. Input material: PBMCs or T cells enriched from blood (not recorded which). The receptors were sampled from a woman aged 55 to 70 who had recovered from COVID-19.

V is TRBV10-3 and J is TRBJ2-2, with D perhaps TRBD1 (6 bases). Trimming shortened V by 11 bases and J by 3 bases, and 16 bases separated the two germline ends. Germline values: CDR1 ENHRY, CDR2 SYGVKD. The CDR3 is 14 residues long. Written as DNA, the CDR3 is TGTGCCTCAAACGAGGGGGTTGACACCGGGGAGCTGTTTTTT. Translated: CASNEGVDTGELFF.

The chain combines TRBV7-7 with TRBJ2-2, with D possibly TRBD2 on 6 matching bases. Germline lookup yields CDR1 SSHAT and CDR2 FNYEAQ (reference sequence). The CDR3 covers 16 residues. The V gene lost 5 bases and the J gene lost 1 base, with 14 bases spanning the gap. This chain's CDR3 is CASSPAPGVNTGELFF. In DNA form, the CDR3 reads TGTGCCAGCAGCCCAGCGCCGGGGGTGAACACCGGGGAGCTGTTTTTT. Filled out from reference TRBV7-7 and TRBJ2-2, the complete variable domain reads GAGVSQSPRYKVTKRGQDVTLRCDPISSHATLYWYQQALGQGPEFLTYFNYEAQPDKSGLPSDRFSAERPEGSISTLTIQRTEQRDSAMYRCASSPAPGVNTGELFFGEGSRLTVL.

The chain employs TRBV18 and TRBJ2-7; 11 bases fit TRBD1. V was pared by 1 base and J by 5 bases, with 4 bases of the junction left unmatched. The CDR3 runs 15 residues. The germline gives CDR1 KGHSH, CDR2 LQKENI. Here the CDR3 DNA reads TGTGCCAGCTCACCACGGACAGGGGGCTGGGACGAGCAGTACTTC. Protein sequence: CASSPRTGGWDEQYF.

The chain uses TRBV27 and TRBJ1-4; 7 nucleotides line up with TRBD1. CDR3 size: 15 residues. V trimming: 4 bases; J trimming: 6 bases; junction bases outside the gene matches: 8. CDR1 MNHEY and CDR2 SMNVEV come from the germline V gene (reference sequence). Here the CDR3 reads CASSYSGQNYEKLFF. For the CDR3, the DNA is TGTGCCAGCAGTTATTCGGGACAGAATTATGAAAAACTGTTTTTT.

The chain links TRBV5-6 to TRBJ1-5; TRBD1 matches 8 bases. Unmatched junction bases numbered 5, after V lost 2 bases and J lost 4 bases. This CDR3 region has 15 residues. The germline V gene encodes CDR1 SGHDT and CDR2 YYEEEE. This CDR3 is CASSLNDRGNQPQHF. CDR3 bases: TGTGCCAGCAGCTTAAACGACAGGGGAAATCAGCCCCAGCATTTT.